The next 22 T cell receptor beta chains were all read from a single sample in a study of T-cell reconstitution after alpha-beta-depleted transplantation in children. Unique molecular identifiers were incorporated when the TCRbeta library was constructed. TCRdb called the PCR reads again in MiXCR, with one record for every CDR3 protein. The table lists 500,000 to 650,000 distinct CDR3 sequences, approximately 12% of them singletons. This material consisted of PBMCs, mostly from graft donor cells, taken 360 days after TCRalphabeta/CD19-depleted stem cell transplant. These receptors all come from a male patient younger than 18 who had a stem cell transplant for acute myeloid leukemia, so the T cells may come from the graft donor.

The chain employs TRBV20-1 and TRBJ2-7; TRBD2 might be the D (6 bases). Germline V gene sequence: CDR1 DFQATT, CDR2 SNEGSKA (reference sequence). V was shortened by 6 bases and J by 5 bases, with 8 bases between the two germline ends. The CDR3 sequence is 10 residues long. CDR3: CSAWTNEQYF. The CDR3 DNA reads as TGCAGTGCCTGGACTAACGAGCAGTACTTC.

This clonotype was recorded a few times. The chain employs TRBV20-1 and TRBJ2-5; TRBD1 might be the D (5 bases). CDR3 length: 12 amino acids. With 4 bases removed from V and 5 bases from J, the gap between germline ends came to 11 bases. The V gene's germline CDR1 is DFQATT and CDR2 SNEGSKA (reference sequence). The CDR3 region is CSAKLPGETQYF. The DNA for the CDR3 is TGCAGTGCTAAGTTACCAGGGGAGACCCAGTACTTC.

This clonotype was detected ten times or more. The rearrangement links TRBV29-1 to TRBJ2-1; D might be TRBD2 (6 bases). Trimming removed 5 bases at V and 5 bases at J, with 10 bases between. The CDR3 totals 12 residues. Germline V gene sequence: CDR1 SQVTM, CDR2 ANQGSEA. CDR3 nucleotides: TGCAGCGTTAGGAGGGATGACAATGAGCAGTTCTTC. As protein: CSVRRDDNEQFF.

This clonotype has a count of ten or more. The rearrangement links TRBV28 to TRBJ2-7; 7 nucleotides agree with TRBD2. This CDR3 region has 14 residues. V shed 6 bases, J shed 6 bases, and the junction held 11 bases outside the gene matches. Looked up from germline, CDR1 is MDHEN and CDR2 is SYDVKM. The CDR3 DNA sequence: TGTGCCAGCAGCCCCTGGGAGGGTGGCTCCGAGCAGTACTTC. Its protein is CASSPWEGGSEQYF.

Ten or more counts support this clonotype. The gene calls are TRBV6-1 and TRBJ2-5; 10 nucleotides agree with TRBD1. Trimming took 7 bases from V and 5 from J; bases not matched to a gene: 7. The CDR3 runs 14 residues. Germline values: CDR1 MNHNS, CDR2 SASEGT. The CDR3 loop reads CASIQGGQGETQYF. CDR3 DNA: TGTGCCAGCATCCAAGGGGGACAGGGGGAGACCCAGTACTTC.

The chain couples TRBV7-6 to TRBJ2-5; TRBD2 aligns across 7 bases. The length of the CDR3 is 14 residues. Trimming at V came to 6 bases and at J to 1 base, leaving 5 bases not matched to a gene. Germline V lookup: CDR1 SGHVS, CDR2 FNYEAQ. CDR3 in amino acids: CASRGPGGQETQYF. CDR3 DNA: TGTGCCAGCAGGGGGCCGGGGGGCCAAGAGACCCAGTACTTC.

This sequence joins TRBV5-6 and TRBJ2-3; 11 nucleotides agree with TRBD2. From germline, CDR1 is SGHDT and CDR2 YYEEEE. Losses at the gene ends were 0 bases for V and 6 bases for J; bases not matched to a gene: 6. The CDR3 has 16 amino acids. Written as DNA, the CDR3 is TGTGCCAGCAGCTTGGAACTAGCGGGAGATATGGATACGCAGTATTTT. This translates into CASSLELAGDMDTQYF. The whole variable domain, filled in from reference TRBV5-6 and TRBJ2-3, reads DAGVTQSPTHLIKTRGQQVTLRCSPKSGHDTVSWYQQALGQGPQFIFQYYEEEERQRGNFPDRFSGHQFPNYSSELNVNALLLGDSALYLCASSLELAGDMDTQYFGPGTRLTVL.

There are many counts of this clonotype. V usage is TRBV9 and J usage is TRBJ2-5; D is perhaps TRBD2 (5 bases). CDR3 length: 15 residues. The germline V gene has CDR1 SGDLS and CDR2 YYNGEE. V was pared by 4 bases and J by 2 bases, with 15 bases between. The CDR3 nucleotides read TGTGCCAGCAGCCCTCTGATCGGACTGCAAGAGACCCAGTACTTC. Its protein is CASSPLIGLQETQYF. Supplemented by reference TRBV9 and TRBJ2-5, the full variable domain reads DSGVTQTPKHLITATGQRVTLRCSPRSGDLSVYWYQQSLDQGLQFLIQYYNGEERAKGNILERFSAQQFPDLHSELNLSSLELGDSALYFCASSPLIGLQETQYFGPGTRLLVL.

The chain couples TRBV20-1 to TRBJ2-1; TRBD1 agrees at 7 bases. The CDR3 loop spans 15 amino acids. CDR1 and CDR2 from the germline V gene are DFQATT and SNEGSKA (reference sequence). The J segment lost 5 bases and the V segment lost 6 bases, leaving 13 bases of the junction unmatched. CDR3 sequence: CSAMMGDRHHNEQFF. CDR3 coding DNA: TGCAGTGCAATGATGGGGGACAGACACCACAATGAGCAGTTCTTC.

This chain joins TRBV20-1 and TRBJ2-6; 7 nucleotides agree with TRBD2. Germline lookup yields CDR1 DFQATT and CDR2 SNEGSKA (reference sequence). The CDR3 covers 18 residues. The ends lost 6 bases at V and 0 bases at J; junction bases unmatched: 14. The CDR3 region is CSAKPPSGLLSGANVLTF. In nucleotides, the CDR3 is TGCAGTGCGAAGCCACCTAGCGGCCTCCTCTCTGGGGCCAACGTCCTGACTTTC.

The V call is TRBV28, the J call TRBJ2-3; 8 bases agree with TRBD2. J was trimmed by 4 bases and V by 4 bases; bases with no gene match: 4. The CDR3 covers 14 residues. Germline values: CDR1 MDHEN, CDR2 SYDVKM. In DNA, the CDR3 is TGTGCCAGCAGTTCGGGAGGGGTTTCAGATACGCAGTATTTT. Amino acid sequence: CASSSGGVSDTQYF.

This chain connects TRBV20-1 to TRBJ2-4; weak D call: TRBD1 (5 bases). The CDR3 consists of 14 residues. Germline values: CDR1 DFQATT, CDR2 SNEGSKA (reference sequence). The V end lost 1 base, the J end lost 4 bases, and 11 bases lay between the germline ends. CDR3 protein: CSARGGAGKNIQYF. In nucleotides, the CDR3 is TGCAGTGCTAGAGGTGGAGCAGGGAAAAACATTCAGTACTTC.

A remark on this clonotype: The junction differs from germline at one of its ends, possibly a read error. The CDR3 DNA sequence: TGCAGTGTTAGATGGGTTAATGAAAAACTGTTTTTT. It specifies CSVRWVNEKLFF. The chain joins TRBV20-1 to TRBJ1-4; D uncertain. Germline V CDR1 and CDR2: DFQATT, SNEGSKA (reference sequence). CDR3 length: 12 residues.

V and J are TRBV20-1 and TRBJ2-5, with 10 bases fitting TRBD2. The CDR3 has 15 amino acids. V was pared by 1 base and J by 4 bases, with 6 bases of the junction left unmatched. In germline, CDR1 is DFQATT, CDR2 SNEGSKA (reference sequence). The CDR3 sequence: CSARASSGSSETQYF. CDR3 DNA sequence: TGCAGTGCTAGAGCTTCTAGCGGGAGTTCAGAGACCCAGTACTTC.

The chain combines TRBV19 with TRBJ2-7; TRBD1 is a possible D gene (5 bases). This CDR3 is built from 14 residues. Germline CDR1 reads LNHDA; CDR2 reads SQIVND (reference sequence). Trimming removed 6 bases at V and 1 base at J, with 13 bases between. The CDR3 reads CASRGRATSYEQYF. The DNA of the CDR3 is TGTGCCAGTAGGGGCAGGGCCACATCCTACGAGCAGTACTTC.

This clonotype was observed a handful of times. J is TRBJ2-4 and V is TRBV7-6, with TRBD2 matching 7 bases. Germline V gene sequence: CDR1 SGHVS, CDR2 FNYEAQ. The CDR3 spans 16 residues. Unmatched junction bases numbered 10, after V lost 0 bases and J lost 8 bases. The CDR3 region is CASSLAAGVPVDIQYF. The CDR3 nucleotides are TGTGCCAGCAGCTTAGCTGCGGGAGTTCCTGTGGACATTCAGTACTTC.

This chain connects TRBV7-2 to TRBJ2-2, with 12 bases matching TRBD2. The germline CDR1 and CDR2 sequences are SGHTA and FQGNSA. V lost 6 bases to trimming and J lost 3 bases; unmatched junction nucleotides: 5. This CDR3 spans 16 amino acids. The CDR3: CASSTPSGRDTGELFF. CDR3 DNA: TGTGCCAGCAGTACCCCTAGCGGGAGGGACACCGGGGAGCTGTTTTTT.

This clonotype was seen only a few times. The V gene is TRBV4-3, the J gene TRBJ2-1; 7 bases align to TRBD2. The germline V gene encodes CDR1 LGHNA and CDR2 YSLEER. V was pared by 3 bases and J by 3 bases, with 11 bases of the junction left unmatched. The CDR3 runs to 17 residues. In DNA, the CDR3 is TGCGCCAGCAGCCAGGAACCGGCGGGAGTGGTCTACAATGAGCAGTTCTTC. Amino acid sequence: CASSQEPAGVVYNEQFF.

The CDR3 DNA follows: TGTGCCAGCAGCTTAGTGTCTAGTCCTGATCTTTACGAGCAGTACTTC. Translated: CASSLVSSPDLYEQYF. This chain joins TRBV7-2 and TRBJ2-7; D remains ambiguous. The germline gives CDR1 SGHTA, CDR2 FQGNSA. The V gene lost 1 base and the J gene lost 4 bases, with 17 bases spanning the gap. The CDR3 is 16 amino acids.

The sample holds a few counts of this clonotype. The chain carries TRBV7-2 and TRBJ1-5, with D unclear. Germline loops: CDR1 SGHTA, CDR2 FQGNSA. Trimming shortened V by 1 base and J by 6 bases, and 10 bases separated the two germline ends. This CDR3 spans 14 amino acids. The chain's CDR3 is CASSLGTLAQPQHF. The CDR3, as DNA: TGTGCCAGCAGCTTAGGTACTCTTGCTCAGCCCCAGCATTTT.

This clonotype was seen repeatedly, ten times or more. The chain couples TRBV12-3 or TRBV12-4 to TRBJ2-5; TRBD2 might be the D (5 bases). The length of the CDR3 is 13 residues. V was trimmed by 8 bases and J by 2 bases, leaving 12 bases between them. CDR3 amino acids: CASRRIGQETQYF. CDR3 coding DNA: TGTGCCAGCCGGAGGATCGGGCAAGAGACCCAGTACTTC.

This clonotype was counted a few times. This chain uses TRBV29-1 with TRBJ2-5, with D possibly matching TRBD2 (5 bases). This CDR3 comprises 12 residues. Deletions cut 4 bases from V and 4 bases from J, with 10 bases between. Germline V lookup: CDR1 SQVTM, CDR2 ANQGSEA. The CDR3 DNA follows: TGCAGCGTTGGTCACCTAGCAGAGACCCAGTACTTC. As protein: CSVGHLAETQYF.